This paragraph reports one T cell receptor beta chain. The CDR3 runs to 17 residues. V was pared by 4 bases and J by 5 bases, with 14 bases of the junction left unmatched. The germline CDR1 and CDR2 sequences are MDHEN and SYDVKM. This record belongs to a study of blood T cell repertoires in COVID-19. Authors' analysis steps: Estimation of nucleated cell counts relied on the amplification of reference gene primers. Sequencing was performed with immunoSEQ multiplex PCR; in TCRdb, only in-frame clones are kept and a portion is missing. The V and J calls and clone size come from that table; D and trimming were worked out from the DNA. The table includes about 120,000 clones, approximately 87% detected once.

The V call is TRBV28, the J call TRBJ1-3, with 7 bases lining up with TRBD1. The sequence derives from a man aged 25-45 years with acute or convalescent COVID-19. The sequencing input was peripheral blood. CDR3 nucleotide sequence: TGTGCCAGCAGTTCCCCCAATTTCAACAGGGGTCGAAACACCATATATTTT. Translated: CASSSPNFNRGRNTIYF.